These 5 T cell receptor beta chains were sequenced from one sample in a study of T cells after yellow fever vaccination (dated by TCRdb to about 2019). Interpreted using the paper, the treatment or condition label stands for: live attenuated yellow fever vaccine strain. The library was prepared using 5' RACE. The sequencing machine was an Illumina HiSeq 2500. The raw public reads went through TCRdb reprocessing: fastp at Q25, MiXCR clone calling, in-frame beta chains kept. When rows share a CDR3 protein, they turn into one entry using the most common DNA and genes. The table for this sample lists 510,000 or so distinct CDR3 sequences; roughly 21% of them were counted only once. The ten largest account for around 15% of the sample. The sequencing used PBMCs, collected 15 days after the yellow fever booster vaccination. The receptors were gathered from a man younger than 40 who received the YFV17D yellow fever vaccine.

The V gene is TRBV10-2, the J gene TRBJ1-5, with TRBD1 matching over 7 bases. V lost 6 bases, J lost 4 bases, and 3 bases stayed unmatched. The germline gives CDR1 WSHSY, CDR2 SAAADI. The CDR3 contains 13 residues. CDR3 sequence: CASRGQANQPQHF. The DNA of the CDR3 is TGCGCCAGCAGAGGACAGGCTAATCAGCCCCAGCATTTT.

There are a few counts of this clonotype. The chain combines TRBV11-2 with TRBJ1-6; no firm D call. Germline V lookup: CDR1 SGHAT, CDR2 FQNNGV. The V end was cut by 0 bases, the J end by 3 bases, with 6 bases between. CDR3 size: 15 residues. For the CDR3, the DNA is TGTGCCAGCAGCTTAGATGGGTTCTATAATTCACCCCTCCACTTT. Translating it yields CASSLDGFYNSPLHF.

The rearrangement joins TRBV7-9 to TRBJ1-4; 7 nucleotides match TRBD1. Germline CDR1 reads SEHNR; CDR2 reads FQNEAQ (reference sequence). The trim removed 5 bases at V and 4 bases at J, leaving 4 bases unmatched. This CDR3 contains 14 residues. The CDR3 protein is CASSNRDSNEKLFF. CDR3 sequence (DNA): TGTGCCAGCAGCAACCGGGACAGTAATGAAAAACTGTTTTTT. The full variable domain, completed using reference TRBV7-9 and TRBJ1-4, is DTGVSQNPRHKITKRGQNVTFRCDPISEHNRLYWYRQTLGQGPEFLTYFQNEAQLEKSRLLSDRFSAERPKGSFSTLEIQRTEQGDSAMYLCASSNRDSNEKLFFGSGTQLSVL.

This chain connects TRBV7-2 to TRBJ2-5, with D possibly being TRBD1 or TRBD2 (6 bases each). V lost 5 bases to trimming and J lost 5 bases, with 21 bases between them. CDR3 length: 16 amino acids. Looked up from germline, CDR1 is SGHTA and CDR2 is FQGNSA. CDR3 nucleotides: TGTGCCAGCAGCCCACTAGGGGCGCAAGGGGGGGAGACCCAGTACTTC. The encoded protein is CASSPLGAQGGETQYF.

The V and J genes are TRBV5-1 and TRBJ2-1, with 13 bases identical to TRBD2. The CDR3 consists of 14 residues. Trimming took 6 bases from V and 6 from J; bases not matched to a gene: 3. Germline CDR1 SGHRS, CDR2 YFSETQ. The CDR3 loop reads CASTGTSGINEQFF. The CDR3 region has the DNA TGCGCCAGCACCGGGACTAGCGGGATCAATGAGCAGTTCTTC.